The sequence of this T cell receptor beta chain was determined in a study of blood T cell repertoires in COVID-19. Study-level information: Specimens from acute and convalescent COVID-19 originated in the United States, Italy and Spain. PBMCs, B-cell-depleted T cells, or T cells provided the cDNA or gDNA that made up the material.

Repertoires were generated with immunoSEQ multiplex PCR, while TCRdb's copy carries only in-frame clones and drops some. The top ten hold around 2.6% of the sample, which has some 65,000 clones, 93% seen once. Germline V gene data show CDR1 as LNHDA and CDR2 as SQIVND (reference sequence). The V gene lost 3 bases and the J gene lost 0 bases, with 11 bases spanning the gap. CDR3 length: 16 residues. The chain combines TRBV19 with TRBJ2-2, with a possible D match to TRBD2 (5 bases). The source is a man aged 70 or older with active COVID-19. The sequencing sample was made of peripheral blood. The CDR3: CASSILGSANTGELFF. As DNA, the CDR3 is TGTGCCAGTAGTATTCTTGGGAGCGCGAACACCGGGGAGCTGTTTTTT.